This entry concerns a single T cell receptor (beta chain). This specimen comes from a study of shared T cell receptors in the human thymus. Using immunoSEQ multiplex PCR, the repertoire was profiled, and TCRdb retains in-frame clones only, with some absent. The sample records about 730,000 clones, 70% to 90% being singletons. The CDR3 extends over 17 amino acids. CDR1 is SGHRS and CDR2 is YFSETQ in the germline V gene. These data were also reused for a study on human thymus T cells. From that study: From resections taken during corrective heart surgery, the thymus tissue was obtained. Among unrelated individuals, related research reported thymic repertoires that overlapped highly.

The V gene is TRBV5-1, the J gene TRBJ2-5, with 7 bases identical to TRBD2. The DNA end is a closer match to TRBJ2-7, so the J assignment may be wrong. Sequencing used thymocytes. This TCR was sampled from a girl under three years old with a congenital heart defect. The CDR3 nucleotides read TGCGCCAGCAGCTTGGCCGATGATTTAGGGAGGGATTACGAGCAGTACTTC. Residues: CASSLADDLGRDYEQYF.